These 9 T cell receptor beta chains were all obtained from the same sample, sequenced in a study of identical twins. A single record per CDR3 protein comes from TCRdb applying MiXCR to the 5' RACE reads. The data show about 220,000 distinct CDR3 sequences, 6% to 8.5% seen once. The sample was also linked to a second study, of yellow fever vaccine responses in identical twins.

Input material: CD8+ T cells sorted from blood. These receptors all stem from a woman aged 18-30 years in good health.

The V call is TRBV6-1, the J call TRBJ2-5, with 9 bases matching TRBD1. Germline loops: CDR1 MNHNS, CDR2 SASEGT. The CDR3 sequence is 14 residues long. The junction had 4 bases not matched to a gene; V was cut back by 5 bases and J by 3 bases. The CDR3 nucleotides read TGTGCCAGCAGTACAGGGGGCTACGAAGAGACCCAGTACTTC. This gives the protein CASSTGGYEETQYF.

This clonotype was seen a handful of times. The rearrangement uses TRBV6-7 and TRBJ2-4, with a weak D call TRBD1 (7 bases). TRBV6-7 is recorded as an ORF, its role being uncertain. The CDR3 loop spans 23 amino acids. The ends were cut back, 5 bases at V and 0 bases at J, with 35 bases in the middle. CDR3 loop: CASSNTLFWGVPGQDLAKNIQYF. CDR3 DNA sequence: TGTGCCAGCAGTAACACTCTATTCTGGGGGGTACCAGGACAGGACTTAGCCAAAAACATTCAGTACTTC.

The chain carries TRBV2 and TRBJ2-7, with TRBD1 matching over 9 bases. Germline V CDR1 and CDR2: SNHLY, FYNNEI. Unmatched junction bases numbered 7, after V lost 2 bases and J lost 5 bases. CDR3 size: 15 residues. For the CDR3, the DNA is TGTGCCAGCAGTGAACACAGGGGGCATCTTGACGAGCAGTACGTC. Translating gives CASSEHRGHLDEQYV.

This chain connects TRBV27 to TRBJ2-6, with D perhaps TRBD1 (5 bases). Germline values: CDR1 MNHEY, CDR2 SMNVEV (reference sequence). V dropped 7 bases and J dropped 0 bases, with 16 bases sitting between them. This CDR3 has 17 residues. CDR3 coding DNA: TGTGCCAGCACAGGGCAACAGAAGATCTCTGGGGCCAACGTCCTGACTTTC. Translating gives CASTGQQKISGANVLTF. The full variable domain, completed using reference TRBV27 and TRBJ2-6, is EAQVTQNPRYLITVTGKKLTVTCSQNMNHEYMSWYRQDPGLGLRQIYYSMNVEVTDKGDVPEGYKVSRKEKRNFPLILESPSPNQTSLYFCASTGQQKISGANVLTFGAGSRLTVL.

This clonotype was seen a handful of times. This chain uses TRBV5-6 with TRBJ2-7; D is undetermined. This CDR3 has 14 amino acids. Germline V gene data show CDR1 as SGHDT and CDR2 as YYEEEE. The V gene lost 3 bases and the J gene lost 3 bases, with 13 bases spanning the gap. In DNA, the CDR3 is TGTGCCAGCAGCTCGGACGGTCCGATCTACGAGCAGTACTTC. Translated: CASSSDGPIYEQYF.

V usage is TRBV3-1 and J usage is TRBJ2-1; D is unclear. The length of the CDR3 is 13 residues. With 0 bases removed from V and 8 bases from J, the gap between germline ends came to 8 bases. CDR1 is LGHDT, CDR2 YNNKEL, per germline (reference sequence). The CDR3 protein is CASSQDKIDEQFF. CDR3 nucleotide sequence: TGTGCCAGCAGCCAAGATAAGATTGATGAGCAGTTCTTC.

This clonotype has ten or more counts. The chain has TRBV9 and TRBJ1-1; D call uncertain. Germline values: CDR1 SGDLS, CDR2 YYNGEE. V was trimmed by 3 bases and J by 0 bases, leaving 9 bases between them. This CDR3 is 14 amino acids long. CDR3: CASSGLTVNTEAFF. The CDR3 DNA is TGTGCCAGCAGCGGACTCACAGTGAACACTGAAGCTTTCTTT. Full variable domain (remainder filled in from reference TRBV9 and TRBJ1-1): DSGVTQTPKHLITATGQRVTLRCSPRSGDLSVYWYQQSLDQGLQFLIQYYNGEERAKGNILERFSAQQFPDLHSELNLSSLELGDSALYFCASSGLTVNTEAFFGQGTRLTVV.

There are a few counts of this clonotype. This sequence joins TRBV11-2 and TRBJ2-1; D possibly corresponds to TRBD2 (6 bases). Looked up from germline, CDR1 is SGHAT and CDR2 is FQNNGV. The V end lost 3 bases, the J end lost 6 bases, and 15 bases lay between the germline ends. There are 15 residues in the CDR3. In nucleotides, the CDR3 is TGTGCCAGCAGCTTGGGACTGAGCCCAGGCAATGAGCAGTTCTTC. Translation gives CASSLGLSPGNEQFF. The full variable domain, completed using reference TRBV11-2 and TRBJ2-1, is EAGVAQSPRYKIIEKRQSVAFWCNPISGHATLYWYQQILGQGPKLLIQFQNNGVVDDSQLPKDRFSAERLKGVDSTLKIQPAKLEDSAVYLCASSLGLSPGNEQFFGPGTRLTVL.

This clonotype was detected a few times. The chain links TRBV6-1 to TRBJ2-1; unclear D gene. V lost 7 bases to trimming and J lost 6 bases, with 22 bases between them. This CDR3 region has 16 residues. Per germline, CDR1 MNHNS and CDR2 SASEGT. CDR3 amino acids: CASTSAGPQILNEQFF. The CDR3 region has the DNA TGTGCCAGCACGTCCGCCGGGCCTCAAATCCTCAATGAGCAGTTCTTC.